This T cell receptor (beta chain) originates from a study of cytomegalovirus exposure and HLA in healthy donors. The overall study: An early release of data contained approximately 80 million unique TCRs, which came from HLA-typed donors.

General study findings and limits: Per published accounts, TCR beta sequences correctly predicted the HLA-A and HLA-B alleles of most subjects. Altogether, 150 to 200 TCR beta chains were recorded as cytomegalovirus-associated.

This clone was picked up a small number of times. Its antigen is not identified. Trimming at V came to 4 bases and at J to 3 bases, leaving 4 bases not matched to a gene. The CDR3 covers 15 residues. Germline lookup yields CDR1 SSHAT and CDR2 FNYEAQ (reference sequence). A multiplex PCR was run with 60 Vbeta primers and 13 Jbeta primers. The repertoire was sequenced with immunoSEQ multiplex PCR; TCRdb's copy has only in-frame clones and lacks some. The top ten clones hold 1.5% to 2% of a sample with about 150,000 clones, 73% of them seen once. The chain uses TRBV7-7 and TRBJ2-3; 10 nucleotides agree with TRBD1. Sequencing used PBMCs. This sequence originates from a woman aged 18-29 years in good health and CMV-seronegative. The CDR3 DNA sequence: TGTGCCAGCAGCTCGGGACAGGGGAGGACAGATACGCAGTATTTT. Translated, it gives CASSSGQGRTDTQYF. Based on the CDR3 plus reference TRBV7-7 and TRBJ2-3, the full variable domain is GAGVSQSPRYKVTKRGQDVTLRCDPISSHATLYWYQQALGQGPEFLTYFNYEAQPDKSGLPSDRFSAERPEGSISTLTIQRTEQRDSAMYRCASSSGQGRTDTQYFGPGTRLTVL.